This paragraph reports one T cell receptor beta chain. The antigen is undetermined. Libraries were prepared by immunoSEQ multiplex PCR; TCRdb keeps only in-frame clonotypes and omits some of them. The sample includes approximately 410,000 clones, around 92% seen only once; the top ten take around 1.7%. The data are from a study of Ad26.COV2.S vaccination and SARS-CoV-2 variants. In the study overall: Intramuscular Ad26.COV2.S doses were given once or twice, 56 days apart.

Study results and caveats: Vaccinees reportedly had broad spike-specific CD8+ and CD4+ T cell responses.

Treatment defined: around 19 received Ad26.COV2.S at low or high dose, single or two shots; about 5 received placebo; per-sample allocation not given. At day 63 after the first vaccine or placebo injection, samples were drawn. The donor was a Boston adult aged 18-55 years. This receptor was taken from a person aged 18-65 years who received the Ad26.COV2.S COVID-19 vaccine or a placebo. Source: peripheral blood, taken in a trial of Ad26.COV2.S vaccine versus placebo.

The CDR3 sequence: CASSDSSWSRDYFYEQYF. Written as DNA, the CDR3 is TGTGCCAGCAGTGACTCGAGTTGGAGCCGGGACTACTTCTACGAGCAGTACTTC. The V and J genes are TRBV6-4 and TRBJ2-7; 7 nucleotides match TRBD2. V lost 0 bases and J lost 3; bases outside the gene matches: 14. In germline, CDR1 is MRHNA, CDR2 SNTAGT. The CDR3 runs to 18 residues.